This T cell receptor beta chain was recorded in a study of blood T cell repertoires in COVID-19. Background on the study: Spain, Italy and the United States supplied samples that represented acute and convalescent COVID-19. From T cells, B-cell-depleted T cells, or PBMCs came the material, which was cDNA or gDNA.

As handled by the study authors: Reference gene primer amplification yielded estimated nucleated cell counts. The protocol was immunoSEQ multiplex PCR, while the TCRdb copy is restricted to in-frame clones and leaves out a portion. V and J calls and clone size are as listed in that table; D and trimming were resolved from the DNA. Of approximately 300,000 clones listed, around 80% are singletons. With 1 base removed from V and 1 base from J, the gap between germline ends came to 7 bases. CDR1 LGHNA and CDR2 YNFKEQ come from the germline V gene. CDR3 size: 14 residues. The chain uses TRBV4-2 and TRBJ1-1; D possibly corresponds to TRBD1 (6 bases). The specimen sequenced was peripheral blood. The sequence was collected from a woman in her forties or fifties with acute or convalescent COVID-19. CDR3 nucleotides: TGTGCCAGCAGCCAAGTGACAGGGAACACTGAAGCTTTCTTT. This encodes CASSQVTGNTEAFF.